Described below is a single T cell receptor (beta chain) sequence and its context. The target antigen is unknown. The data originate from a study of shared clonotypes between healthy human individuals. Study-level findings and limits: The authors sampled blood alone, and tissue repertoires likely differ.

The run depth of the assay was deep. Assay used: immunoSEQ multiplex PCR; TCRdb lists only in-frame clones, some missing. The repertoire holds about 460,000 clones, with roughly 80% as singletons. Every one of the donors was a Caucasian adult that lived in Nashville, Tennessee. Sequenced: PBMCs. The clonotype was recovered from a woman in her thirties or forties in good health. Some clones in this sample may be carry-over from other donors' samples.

As DNA, the CDR3 is TGTGCCAGCAGCCCGAGCGGGGGTCCGAACACTGAAGCTTTCTTT. Translation: CASSPSGGPNTEAFF. The chain joins TRBV9 to TRBJ1-1, with a tentative D call TRBD1 (5 bases). Between the trimmed V and J ends, which lost 4 bases and 1 base, there was a span of 14 bases. The germline gives CDR1 SGDLS, CDR2 YYNGEE. There are 15 residues in the CDR3.